These 27 T cell receptor beta chains share one sample of origin, sequenced in a study of regulatory T cells (dated by TCRdb to 2017 to 2018). What the authors observed across the whole study: Conventional CD4+ T cells from CD3G-deficient patients were enriched for hydrophobic residues at CDR3 positions 6 and 7, suggesting more self-reactive specificities.

Library preparation was by the immunoSEQ multiplex PCR assay. The multiplex PCR relied on 52 forward TRBV primers and 13 reverse TRBJ primers, and amplification bias was corrected through assay-based and computational methods. The table comes from immuneACCESS by way of TCRdb, which keeps in-frame sequences with V and J called. Part of the clones is missing from these tables; in studies checked, under half for an unresolved V gene and the rest for unknown reasons. The sample table records fewer than 20,000 clones; roughly 88% of these occur just once. The ten largest clonotypes hold approximately 8% of the sample. These TCRs are of unknown antigen specificity. Sequenced input: conventional CD4+ T cells sorted from blood. Every receptor here comes from a person aged 30 to 39 with CD3G deficiency.

The chain uses TRBV6-5 and TRBJ1-1; D is undetermined. The CDR3 totals 14 residues. Germline CDR1 reads MNHEY; CDR2 reads SVGAGI. V lost 6 bases and J 4 bases, leaving 15 bases between the germline ends. The CDR3 loop is CASSRGGLTTEAFF. The CDR3 region has the DNA TGTGCCAGCAGCCGGGGAGGATTGACCACTGAAGCTTTCTTT.

The chain couples TRBV7-8 to TRBJ1-1; D is undetermined. Germline V gene data show CDR1 as SGHVS and CDR2 as FQNEAQ. The CDR3 consists of 12 residues. Trimming stripped 1 base from V and 9 bases from J, with 9 bases between. CDR3 nucleotide sequence: TGTGCCAGCAGCTTAGTCGAAGGAAAAGCTTTCTTT. It encodes CASSLVEGKAFF. The variable domain in full, completed from reference TRBV7-8 and TRBJ1-1, reads GAGVSQSPRYKVAKRGQDVALRCDPISGHVSLFWYQQALGQGPEFLTYFQNEAQLDKSGLPSDRFFAERPEGSVSTLKIQRTQQEDSAVYLCASSLVEGKAFFGQGTRLTVV.

The V and J genes are TRBV28 and TRBJ2-7; the D gene is possibly TRBD2 (5 bases). The CDR3 spans 13 residues. Germline values: CDR1 MDHEN, CDR2 SYDVKM. The V end was cut by 1 base, the J end by 6 bases, with 10 bases between. The CDR3 here is CASSLSRRGEQYF. The CDR3 DNA reads TGTGCCAGCAGTTTATCCCGCCGGGGCGAGCAGTACTTC. Full variable domain (outside the CDR3, taken from reference TRBV28 and TRBJ2-7): DVKVTQSSRYLVKRTGEKVFLECVQDMDHENMFWYRQDPGLGLRLIYFSYDVKMKEKGDIPEGYSVSREKKERFSLILESASTNQTSMYLCASSLSRRGEQYFGPGTRLTVT.

The chain combines TRBV6-5 with TRBJ1-2; D is unresolved. The ends were cut back, 5 bases at V and 6 bases at J, with 16 bases in the middle. This CDR3 contains 14 residues. The V gene's germline CDR1 is MNHEY and CDR2 SVGAGI. CDR3 residues: CASSEPGRNHGYTF. The CDR3 coding sequence is TGTGCCAGCAGTGAGCCGGGCCGCAACCATGGCTACACCTTC.

V usage is TRBV7-2 and J usage is TRBJ2-7; TRBD2 agrees at 9 bases. Unmatched junction bases numbered 10, after V lost 5 bases and J lost 5 bases. The CDR3 consists of 15 residues. Per germline, CDR1 SGHTA and CDR2 FQGNSA. CDR3 protein: CASSRQASGTHEQYF. Written as DNA, the CDR3 is TGTGCCAGCAGCCGCCAGGCTAGCGGGACCCACGAGCAGTACTTC.

The genes are TRBV28 and TRBJ2-7; TRBD2 is a possible D gene (6 bases). CDR1 and CDR2 (germline): MDHEN, SYDVKM. The CDR3 is made up of 14 amino acids. Trimming shortened V by 7 bases and J by 2 bases, and 15 bases separated the two germline ends. CDR3 DNA sequence: TGTGCCAGCACCCCCGGGGGACGGGCCTACGAGCAGTACTTC. The encoded protein is CASTPGGRAYEQYF.

V and J are TRBV28 and TRBJ1-2, with D perhaps TRBD1 (5 bases). The V end lost 2 bases, the J end lost 1 base, and 11 bases lay between the germline ends. The CDR3 is 15 amino acids. CDR1 MDHEN and CDR2 SYDVKM come from the germline V gene. The CDR3 region is CASSLGGHRNYGYTF. CDR3 bases: TGTGCCAGCAGTTTAGGCGGACACCGTAACTATGGCTACACCTTC.

This chain joins TRBV18 and TRBJ1-1; a possible D gene is TRBD1 (5 bases). The V end was cut by 4 bases, the J end by 6 bases, with 27 bases between. The CDR3 has 18 amino acids. Germline values: CDR1 KGHSH, CDR2 LQKENI. The CDR3 coding sequence is TGTGCCAGCTCACTCCGTGGAGGAGGGACCTTTAACATTCCTGAAGCTTTCTTT. Translated, it gives CASSLRGGGTFNIPEAFF.

On this clone: Other DNA sequences in the sample encode the same CDR3. This chain connects TRBV28 to TRBJ2-7, with 13 bases lining up with TRBD2. The CDR3 runs to 15 residues. CDR1 and CDR2 from the germline V gene are MDHEN and SYDVKM. Germline trimming cut 6 bases from V and 4 bases from J; bases unmatched to any gene: 6. The CDR3 nucleotides read TGTGCCAGCAGCCCGGGACTAGCGGGGAAGTACGAGCAGTACTTC. It translates to CASSPGLAGKYEQYF.

CDR3 sequence reads: CASRGDVSPNEKLFF. The CDR3 DNA is TGTGCCAGCAGGGGGGACGTGTCCCCTAATGAAAAACTGTTTTTT. The rearrangement links TRBV28 to TRBJ1-4; a possible D gene is TRBD1 (5 bases). The CDR3 is made up of 15 amino acids. V lost 6 bases to trimming and J lost 3 bases, with 14 bases between them. Germline V gene data show CDR1 as MDHEN and CDR2 as SYDVKM.

In its sample, this clone was seen a few times. The rearrangement links TRBV28 to TRBJ2-7; a possible D gene is TRBD2 (5 bases). There are 15 residues in the CDR3. The V gene lost 2 bases and the J gene lost 6 bases, with 17 bases spanning the gap. Germline V gene data show CDR1 as MDHEN and CDR2 as SYDVKM. The CDR3 DNA reads as TGTGCCAGCAGTTTAAACACCCCCGGAGGAGGCGAGCAGTACTTC. Residues: CASSLNTPGGGEQYF.

A remark on this clone: The same CDR3 also results from other DNA sequences found in this sample. The gene calls are TRBV6-5 and TRBJ1-1; TRBD1 is a possible D gene (6 bases). The germline gives CDR1 MNHEY, CDR2 SVGAGI. V was shortened by 6 bases and J by 4 bases, with 9 bases between the two germline ends. The CDR3 is 12 residues long. Here the CDR3 DNA reads TGTGCCAGCAGCCGAGGGGGCACTGAAGCTTTCTTT. This gives the protein CASSRGGTEAFF.

The chain recombines TRBV5-1 with TRBJ2-1, with D perhaps TRBD1 (5 bases). Germline assignment: CDR1 SGHRS and CDR2 YFSETQ. This CDR3 has 15 amino acids. V was pared by 3 bases and J by 0 bases, with 10 bases between. The DNA for the CDR3 is TGCGCCAGCAGCTCCTATGACAGCTCCTACAATGAGCAGTTCTTC. Translating gives CASSSYDSSYNEQFF.

The V call is TRBV10-3, the J call TRBJ1-2; D is unresolved. Trimming took off 6 bases at V and 1 base at J, with 15 bases between the two ends. Per the germline V gene, CDR1 is ENHRY and CDR2 is SYGVKD. This CDR3 is 15 amino acids long. CDR3: CAISRLTDFNYGYTF. CDR3 nucleotide sequence: TGTGCCATCAGCCGGTTGACGGACTTTAACTATGGCTACACCTTC.

The rearrangement links TRBV28 to TRBJ2-5; 8 bases line up with TRBD2. The junction had 14 bases not matched to a gene; V was cut back by 6 bases and J by 11 bases. This CDR3 is built from 14 residues. Germline V gene data show CDR1 as MDHEN and CDR2 as SYDVKM. CDR3 nucleotide sequence: TGTGCCAGCAGGGCCGGGGGGGCCGGCCCGAAACAGTACTTC. Its translation is CASRAGGAGPKQYF.

This clone rates as medium-sized (0.01 to 0.1%). The CDR3 region is CASSLGEATEAFF. In nucleotides, the CDR3 is TGCGCCAGCAGCTTGGGGGAGGCCACTGAAGCTTTCTTT. The genes are TRBV5-1 and TRBJ1-1; D uncertain. The V and J ends lost 0 bases and 4 bases respectively, with 7 bases between them. The CDR3 has 13 residues. From germline, CDR1 is SGHRS and CDR2 YFSETQ.

This rearrangement joins TRBV18 to TRBJ2-7, with TRBD1 as a possible D gene (6 bases). The CDR3 runs 15 residues. CDR1 is KGHSH and CDR2 is LQKENI in the germline V gene. Between the trimmed V and J ends, which lost 3 bases and 6 bases, there was a span of 18 bases. The CDR3 region is CASSPQARGSGEQYF. In DNA form, the CDR3 reads TGTGCCAGCTCACCCCAGGCGAGGGGGTCGGGCGAGCAGTACTTC. The full variable domain, completed using reference TRBV18 and TRBJ2-7, is NAGVMQNPRHLVRRRGQEARLRCSPMKGHSHVYWYRQLPEEGLKFMVYLQKENIIDESGMPKERFSAEFPKEGPSILRIQQVVRGDSAAYFCASSPQARGSGEQYFGPGTRLTVT.

The J gene is TRBJ2-7, the V gene TRBV5-1; maybe TRBD2 (6 bases). The CDR3 is 16 residues long. Germline CDR1 reads SGHRS; CDR2 reads YFSETQ. Trimming took off 0 bases at V and 5 bases at J, with 18 bases between the two ends. CDR3 in DNA: TGCGCCAGCAGCTTGGAACCGGGACGGAGGGGCGACGAGCAGTACTTC. It is translated as CASSLEPGRRGDEQYF. Filled out from reference TRBV5-1 and TRBJ2-7, the complete variable domain reads KAGVTQTPRYLIKTRGQQVTLSCSPISGHRSVSWYQQTPGQGLQFLFEYFSETQRNKGNFPGRFSGRQFSNSRSEMNVSTLELGDSALYLCASSLEPGRRGDEQYFGPGTRLTVT.

V and J are TRBV6-1 and TRBJ2-7; 8 positions agree with TRBD2. Trimming at V came to 3 bases and at J to 2 bases, leaving 9 bases not matched to a gene. The germline V gene has CDR1 MNHNS and CDR2 SASEGT. The CDR3 is 16 residues long. The CDR3 protein is CASSDRGGAHPYEQYF. The CDR3 coding sequence is TGTGCCAGCAGTGATCGGGGGGGGGCGCACCCCTACGAGCAGTACTTC.

The V gene is TRBV10-3, the J gene TRBJ2-6, with D uncertain. V dropped 6 bases and J dropped 6 bases, with 12 bases sitting between them. Germline values: CDR1 ENHRY, CDR2 SYGVKD. The CDR3 extends over 14 amino acids. CDR3 in DNA: TGTGCCATCAGACGGACCCTCGAGGCCAACGTCCTGACTTTC. It encodes CAIRRTLEANVLTF.

CDR3: CASSPSAGQGSTEAFF. DNA of the CDR3: TGTGCCAGCAGTCCTTCCGCCGGACAGGGGTCGACTGAAGCTTTCTTT. This chain uses TRBV28 with TRBJ1-1; TRBD1 agrees at 9 bases. V trimming: 5 bases; J trimming: 5 bases; junction bases outside the gene matches: 12. CDR1 MDHEN and CDR2 SYDVKM come from the germline V gene. There are 16 residues in the CDR3.

The chain is built from TRBV6-1 and TRBJ1-2; D remains ambiguous. CDR1 and CDR2 (germline): MNHNS, SASEGT. The V end lost 6 bases, the J end lost 4 bases, and 9 bases lay between the germline ends. The CDR3 extends over 12 amino acids. The CDR3 DNA reads TGTGCCAGCAGGGCCCTTCGCTATGGCTACACCTTC. Encoded protein: CASRALRYGYTF.

The rearrangement links TRBV6-1 to TRBJ2-6, with 7 bases that match TRBD1. Germline trimming cut 5 bases from V and 3 bases from J; bases unmatched to any gene: 4. The CDR3 is made up of 15 amino acids. Per germline, CDR1 MNHNS and CDR2 SASEGT. CDR3 DNA: TGTGCCAGCAGTATCAGGGGGTATGGGGCCAACGTCCTGACTTTC. Protein product: CASSIRGYGANVLTF.

This clone has only a few counts. The rearrangement links TRBV7-8 to TRBJ1-3; D gene unclear. CDR3 length equals 11 residues. V was clipped by 1 base and J by 8 bases, with 3 bases between them. The germline V gene has CDR1 SGHVS and CDR2 FQNEAQ. DNA of the CDR3: TGTGCCAGCAGCTTAGGACACACCATATATTTT. Translation: CASSLGHTIYF.

CDR3: CASSFYAQGNTEAFF. The CDR3 region has the DNA TGTGCCAGCAGTTTTTACGCACAGGGCAACACTGAAGCTTTCTTT. The chain is built from TRBV28 and TRBJ1-1; possible D gene TRBD1, 6 bases. Trimming cost V 3 bases and J 2 bases, with 13 bases left between them. Germline V gene lookup returns CDR1 MDHEN and CDR2 SYDVKM. The CDR3 totals 15 residues.

This rearrangement joins TRBV28 to TRBJ2-3, with 9 bases matching TRBD1. The CDR3 contains 14 residues. From germline, CDR1 is MDHEN and CDR2 SYDVKM. The trim removed 8 bases at V and 8 bases at J, leaving 11 bases unmatched. The CDR3 reads CASGISRTGATQYF. The CDR3 DNA is TGTGCCAGCGGCATTTCGAGGACAGGGGCTACGCAGTATTTT.

The chain carries TRBV5-1 and TRBJ2-6; tentative D call: TRBD1 (5 bases). Looked up from germline, CDR1 is SGHRS and CDR2 is YFSETQ. The CDR3 contains 15 residues. Trimming took off 4 bases at V and 0 bases at J, with 8 bases between the two ends. The CDR3 nucleotides read TGCGCCAGCAGCCCGACAGCCTCTGGGGCCAACGTCCTGACTTTC. This sequence encodes CASSPTASGANVLTF.